Detailed here is one TCR beta chain. Libraries were prepared by immunoSEQ multiplex PCR; TCRdb keeps only in-frame clonotypes and omits some of them. The repertoire holds 90,000 to 120,000 clones, with 86% as singletons. Trimming removed 5 bases at V and 2 bases at J, with 13 bases between. Germline V gives CDR1 MGHRA, CDR2 YSYEKL. The CDR3 sequence is 15 residues long. This sample was included in a study of T cell responses to AZD1222 COVID-19 vaccine. This chain links TRBV4-1 with TRBJ1-5; D perhaps matches TRBD1 (5 bases). Specimen: peripheral blood, collected 28 days after the second dose of the MenACWY control vaccine. This TCR was sampled from an adult who received the MenACWY meningococcal vaccine as a control. The CDR3 is CASSSTGVGNQPQHF. Written as DNA, the CDR3 is TGCGCCAGCAGCTCAACGGGGGTAGGCAATCAGCCCCAGCATTTT.